Shown below are 20 T cell receptor beta chains from a single sample sequenced in a study of early T cells in non-severe SARS-CoV-2 infection. One entry per CDR3 protein, called by TCRdb with MiXCR from the 5' RACE reads. There are 69,000 or so distinct CDR3 sequences in the sample; roughly an eighth occur only once, and around 4.8% lies in the top ten. Sequencing input: whole blood. These receptors were taken from an adult who was a healthcare worker with PCR-confirmed SARS-CoV-2 infection or an uninfected control (not recorded which).

This clonotype was counted many times. The chain recombines TRBV7-9 with TRBJ2-3; weak D call: TRBD2 (5 bases). Germline CDR1 is SEHNR and CDR2 is FQNEAQ (reference sequence). The CDR3 is made up of 15 amino acids. V was trimmed by 1 base and J by 1 base, leaving 9 bases between them. CDR3 DNA: TGTGCCAGCAGCTTAGGGGCTAGCCGCACAGATACGCAGTATTTT. Protein sequence: CASSLGASRTDTQYF. Together with reference TRBV7-9 and TRBJ2-3, the CDR3 gives the full variable domain: DTGVSQNPRHKITKRGQNVTFRCDPISEHNRLYWYRQTLGQGPEFLTYFQNEAQLEKSRLLSDRFSAERPKGSFSTLEIQRTEQGDSAMYLCASSLGASRTDTQYFGPGTRLTVL.

This clonotype was found many times. V gene TRBV20-1 combines with J gene TRBJ2-3; 7 bases match TRBD2. The length of the CDR3 is 13 residues. The V gene end was trimmed by 2 bases and the J gene end by 2 bases; junction bases not matched to a gene: 1. Germline CDR1 is DFQATT and CDR2 is SNEGSKA (reference sequence). The CDR3: CSARLADTDTQYF. The CDR3 DNA follows: TGCAGTGCTAGACTAGCGGACACAGATACGCAGTATTTT.

This clonotype was counted at least ten times. V and J are TRBV6-5 and TRBJ2-7, with D possibly TRBD2 on 6 matching bases. Germline CDR1 is MNHEY and CDR2 is SVGAGI. Trimming left V 4 bases short and J 3 bases short, with 13 bases between. The CDR3 is made up of 14 amino acids. The CDR3 is CASSFLGSGYEQYF. In DNA, the CDR3 is TGTGCCAGCAGTTTCCTGGGTAGCGGCTACGAGCAGTACTTC.

This clonotype occurred a few times. The CDR3 coding sequence is TGTGCCAGCACCAGGGTGAATCAGCCCCAGCATTTT. Protein sequence: CASTRVNQPQHF. This chain joins TRBV12-3 or TRBV12-4 and TRBJ1-5; tentatively, D is TRBD1 (5 bases). V was pared by 7 bases and J by 4 bases, with 8 bases between. The CDR3 has 12 residues.

In its sample, this clonotype was seen many times. The chain is built from TRBV5-1 and TRBJ2-3; D might be TRBD2 (5 bases). Germline V lookup: CDR1 SGHRS, CDR2 YFSETQ. The CDR3 consists of 15 residues. The germline V and J ends were trimmed by 1 base and 1 base, with 10 bases remaining between them. CDR3 residues: CASSLRSRGTDTQYF. DNA for the CDR3: TGCGCCAGCAGCTTGCGATCGCGGGGCACAGATACGCAGTATTTT.

This clonotype was recorded many times. This chain connects TRBV6-6 to TRBJ1-4; tentative D call: TRBD1 (6 bases). CDR3 length: 14 amino acids. CDR1 is MNHNY, CDR2 SVGAGI, per germline (reference sequence). The V end was cut by 4 bases, the J end by 4 bases, with 10 bases between. CDR3 nucleotides: TGTGCCAGCAGTTTTCAGGGGATTAATGAAAAACTGTTTTTT. As protein: CASSFQGINEKLFF.

Turning to this clonotype: A much more abundant neighbour one base away suggests this may be a read error. The chain joins TRBV7-2 to TRBJ2-1; D tentatively fits TRBD1 or TRBD2 (5 bases each). This CDR3 region has 15 residues. V lost 5 bases and J 6 bases, leaving 17 bases between the germline ends. Germline assignment: CDR1 SGHTA and CDR2 FQGNSA. This chain's CDR3 is CASSLSVGPFNEQFF. The CDR3 DNA reads TGTGCCAGCAGCCTCTCCGTGGGACCCTTCAATGAGCAGTTCTTC.

In its sample, this clonotype was seen many times. The chain carries TRBV5-1 and TRBJ2-5; D ambiguous. CDR1 and CDR2 from the germline V gene are SGHRS and YFSETQ. This CDR3 contains 13 residues. V dropped 5 bases and J dropped 2 bases, with 10 bases sitting between them. The CDR3 protein is CASRYSPQETQYF. The CDR3 DNA follows: TGCGCCAGCAGATATAGCCCTCAAGAGACCCAGTACTTC.

This clonotype came up a few times. This sequence joins TRBV12-5 and TRBJ2-1; 7 bases fit TRBD1. This CDR3 is 14 amino acids long. CDR1 and CDR2 from the germline V gene are LGHNT and FRNRAP. J lost 5 bases, V lost 4 bases, and 5 bases had no gene match. This CDR3 is CASGSSGQNNEQFF. The CDR3 bases are TGTGCTAGTGGTTCCTCGGGACAGAACAATGAGCAGTTCTTC.

The chain recombines TRBV18 with TRBJ2-1; 9 positions match TRBD2. There are 16 residues in the CDR3. Trimming removed 2 bases from V and 2 bases from J; junction bases left unmatched: 4. The V gene's germline CDR1 is KGHSH and CDR2 LQKENI. CDR3 bases: TGTGCCAGCTCACCATCTAGCGGGGTCACCTACAATGAGCAGTTCTTC. Translation: CASSPSSGVTYNEQFF.

This clonotype was seen only a few times. The chain has TRBV5-1 and TRBJ2-7, with 7 bases matching TRBD2. CDR3 length: 15 amino acids. Looked up from germline, CDR1 is SGHRS and CDR2 is YFSETQ. The trim removed 4 bases at V and 2 bases at J, leaving 9 bases unmatched. The DNA for the CDR3 is TGCGCCAGCAGCGTGGACGCGGGGGATACCTACGAGCAGTACTTC. Translation gives CASSVDAGDTYEQYF.

This clonotype was recorded many times. The V and J genes are TRBV6-6 and TRBJ2-7; D remains unclear. Per the germline V gene, CDR1 is MNHNY and CDR2 is SVGAGI (reference sequence). V was shortened by 8 bases and J by 2 bases, with 13 bases between the two germline ends. The CDR3 runs to 13 residues. CDR3: CASGHGVAYEQYF. The CDR3 DNA sequence: TGTGCCAGCGGCCACGGAGTGGCCTACGAGCAGTACTTC.

This clonotype was seen repeatedly, ten times or more. The rearrangement joins TRBV7-9 to TRBJ2-1; D is possibly TRBD1 (5 bases). Germline-derived CDR1 and CDR2 are SEHNR and FQNEAQ (reference sequence). CDR3 length equals 16 residues. Trimming took off 6 bases at V and 6 bases at J, with 21 bases between the two ends. The CDR3 sequence: CASSSFRVILGNEQFF. Here the CDR3 DNA reads TGTGCCAGCAGTTCCTTCAGGGTTATTTTAGGCAATGAGCAGTTCTTC.

The rearrangement joins TRBV7-2 to TRBJ2-7; the match to TRBD1 covers 9 bases. The germline V gene encodes CDR1 SGHTA and CDR2 FQGNSA. This CDR3 has 15 amino acids. V lost 5 bases, J lost 2 bases, and 7 bases stayed unmatched. CDR3 protein: CASSPRDRAPYEQYF. CDR3 DNA sequence: TGTGCCAGCAGCCCCCGGGACAGGGCCCCCTACGAGCAGTACTTC.

Many counts were recorded for this clonotype. The V gene is TRBV5-4, the J gene TRBJ2-3; TRBD2 might be the D (6 bases). Germline-derived CDR1 and CDR2 are SGHNT and YYREEE (reference sequence). This CDR3 contains 13 residues. V gave up 4 bases and J gave up 5 bases, with 11 bases separating them. CDR3 sequence (DNA): TGTGCCAGCAGCGCGGGACCTGTAGATACGCAGTATTTT. It translates to CASSAGPVDTQYF.

The sample holds many counts of this clonotype. This rearrangement joins TRBV29-1 to TRBJ1-2; a possible D gene is TRBD1 (6 bases). This CDR3 has 13 amino acids. Looked up from germline, CDR1 is SQVTM and CDR2 is ANQGSEA. Trimming shortened V by 7 bases and J by 4 bases, and 16 bases separated the two germline ends. CDR3 nucleotide sequence: TGCAGCGCGACAGGAGATATGTTCTATGGCTACACCTTC. The encoded protein is CSATGDMFYGYTF.

The chain combines TRBV7-2 with TRBJ2-7; D is uncertain. Germline V CDR1 and CDR2: SGHTA, FQGNSA. The CDR3 spans 13 residues. The germline V and J ends were trimmed by 3 bases and 3 bases, with 9 bases remaining between them. CDR3 sequence (DNA): TGTGCCAGCAGCTTTGACACCTACTACGAGCAGTACTTC. Translation gives CASSFDTYYEQYF. The full variable domain, with the rest looked up from reference TRBV7-2 and TRBJ2-7, is GAGVSQSPSNKVTEKGKDVELRCDPISGHTALYWYRQSLGQGLEFLIYFQGNSAPDKSGLPSDRFSAERTGGSVSTLTIQRTQQEDSAVYLCASSFDTYYEQYFGPGTRLTVT.

This clonotype was detected a few times. The DNA of the CDR3 is TGCAGTGCTAGAGATCGGTGGTTCCGGGACGTGGAAAATTCACCCCTCCACTTT. It is translated as CSARDRWFRDVENSPLHF. V usage is TRBV20-1 and J usage is TRBJ1-6; D perhaps matches TRBD1 (5 bases). This CDR3 spans 18 amino acids. Germline CDR1 is DFQATT and CDR2 is SNEGSKA (reference sequence). V lost 0 bases, J lost 7 bases, and 22 bases lay in between.

This clonotype was observed many times. The CDR3 loop is CASSQEQGGYTF. The CDR3 DNA reads as TGTGCCAGCAGCCAAGAGCAGGGTGGCTACACCTTC. This rearrangement joins TRBV3-1 to TRBJ1-2; weak D call: TRBD1 (5 bases). V was clipped by 0 bases and J by 7 bases, with 6 bases between them. This CDR3 region has 12 residues. Germline values: CDR1 LGHDT, CDR2 YNNKEL (reference sequence).

This clonotype was seen many times. V and J are TRBV5-5 and TRBJ2-7; D gene uncertain. Germline CDR1 reads SGHKS; CDR2 reads YYEKEE (reference sequence). The CDR3 is made up of 15 amino acids. V lost 4 bases, J lost 1 base, and 15 bases lay in between. This CDR3 reads CASSEGPLGSYEQYF. The CDR3 nucleotides read TGTGCCAGCAGCGAAGGACCCCTCGGGTCCTACGAGCAGTACTTC.